The clone carrying this T cell receptor beta chain was seen many times. Its antigen is not known. Uncontrolled infection, other autoimmune disease, pregnancy or lactation barred patients from enrollment. From RNA transcripts, TCR beta CDR3 regions were amplified. The TCR CDR3 first-round RT-PCR relied on the HTBI primer set. TCRdb used MiXCR to reprocess the multiplex PCR reads, holding one entry per CDR3 protein. The data hold a few hundred thousand distinct CDR3 sequences, with about 15% observed a single time. This specimen comes from a study of T cells in Graves' hyperthyroidism and ophthalmopathy. The study's findings and limits: By a 13 V-J model, ophthalmopathy was set apart from stable hyperthyroidism.

J gave up 1 base and V 5 bases, and 11 bases lay outside the gene matches. The CDR3 spans 17 residues. Looked up from germline, CDR1 is MDHEN and CDR2 is SYDVKM. This receptor was identified in a woman aged 18-29 years with Graves' hyperthyroidism. The rearrangement links TRBV28 to TRBJ1-5, with 7 bases identical to TRBD1. Source material: blood. The CDR3 here is CASSPWTGDPSNQPQHF. CDR3 bases: TGTGCCAGCAGTCCCTGGACAGGAGATCCAAGCAATCAGCCCCAGCATTTT. The full variable domain, completed using reference TRBV28 and TRBJ1-5, is DVKVTQSSRYLVKRTGEKVFLECVQDMDHENMFWYRQDPGLGLRLIYFSYDVKMKEKGDIPEGYSVSREKKERFSLILESASTNQTSMYLCASSPWTGDPSNQPQHFGDGTRLSIL.